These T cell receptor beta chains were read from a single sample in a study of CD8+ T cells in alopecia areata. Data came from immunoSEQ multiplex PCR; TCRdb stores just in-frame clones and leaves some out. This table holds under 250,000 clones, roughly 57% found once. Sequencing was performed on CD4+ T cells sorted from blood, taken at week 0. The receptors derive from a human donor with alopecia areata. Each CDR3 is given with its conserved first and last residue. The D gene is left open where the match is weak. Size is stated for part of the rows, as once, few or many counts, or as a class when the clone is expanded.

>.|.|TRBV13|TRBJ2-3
CASSLVSATHTQYF
TGTGCCAGCAGCTTAGTTTCGGCCACACATACGCAGTATTTT
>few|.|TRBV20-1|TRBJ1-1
CSAMANTEAFF
TGCAGTGCTATGGCGAACACTGAAGCTTTCTTT
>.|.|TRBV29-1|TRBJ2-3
CSAYNQGGSTDTQYF
TGCAGCGCCTACAATCAGGGGGGCAGCACAGATACGCAGTATTTT
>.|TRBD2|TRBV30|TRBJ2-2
CAWQISGRYTGELFF
TGTGCCTGGCAGATTAGCGGGAGGTACACCGGGGAGCTGTTTTTT
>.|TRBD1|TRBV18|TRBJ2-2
CASSPVSPGTGNTGELFF
TGTGCCAGCTCACCCGTTTCGCCCGGGACAGGGAACACCGGGGAGCTGTTTTTT
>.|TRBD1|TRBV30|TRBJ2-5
CAWSQGVGETQYF
TGTGCCTGGAGTCAGGGGGTGGGAGAGACCCAGTACTTC
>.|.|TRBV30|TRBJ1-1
CAWRENTGHWNTEAFF
TGTGCCTGGAGAGAAAACACGGGACATTGGAACACTGAAGCTTTCTTT
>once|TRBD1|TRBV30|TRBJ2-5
CAWSVRDRDRETQYF
TGTGCCTGGAGTGTACGGGACAGGGACCGAGAGACCCAGTACTTC
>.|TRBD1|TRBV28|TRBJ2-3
CASSSPGQVVTDTQYF
TGTGCCAGCAGCAGTCCGGGACAGGTTGTCACAGATACGCAGTATTTT
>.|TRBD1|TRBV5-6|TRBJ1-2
CASSLKQGVSYGYTF
TGTGCCAGCAGCTTGAAACAGGGGGTTTCCTATGGCTACACCTTC
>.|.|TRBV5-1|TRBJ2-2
CASSWEAGTPQVTGELFF
TGCGCCAGCAGCTGGGAAGCCGGGACCCCACAGGTGACCGGGGAGCTGTTTTTT
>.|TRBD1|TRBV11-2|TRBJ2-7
CASSRDRGRYEQYF
TGTGCCAGCAGCCGGGACAGGGGGCGCTACGAGCAGTACTTC
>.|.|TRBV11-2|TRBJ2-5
CASSLLGTRETQYF
TGTGCCAGCAGCTTGTTGGGTACGCGTGAGACCCAGTACTTC
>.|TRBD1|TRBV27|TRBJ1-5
CASSFGTGGNQPQHF
TGTGCCAGCAGTTTCGGGACAGGGGGCAATCAGCCCCAGCATTTT
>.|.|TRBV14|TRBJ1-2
CASSQGSHNYGYTF
TGTGCCAGCAGCCAGGGGTCTCATAACTATGGCTACACCTTC
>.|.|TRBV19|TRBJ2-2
CASSMGTLGELFF
TGTGCCAGTAGTATGGGTACTCTCGGGGAGCTGTTTTTT
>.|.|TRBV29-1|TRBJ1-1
CSVTGFVTEAFF
TGCAGCGTTACAGGGTTCGTAACTGAAGCTTTCTTT
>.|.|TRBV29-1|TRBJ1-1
CSALVGNTEAFF
TGCAGCGCCCTAGTTGGGAACACTGAAGCTTTCTTT
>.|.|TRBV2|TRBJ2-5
CASSRTVETQYF
TGTGCCAGCAGTAGGACAGTGGAGACCCAGTACTTC
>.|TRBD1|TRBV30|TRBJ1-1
CAWSGHPGQGRNTEAFF
TGTGCCTGGAGTGGCCATCCGGGACAGGGACGGAACACTGAAGCTTTCTTT
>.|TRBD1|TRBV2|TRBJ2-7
CASSPGQGANEQYF
TGTGCCAGCAGTCCGGGACAGGGGGCGAACGAGCAGTACTTC
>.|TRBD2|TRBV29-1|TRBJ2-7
CSAQGLAGALAYEQYF
TGCAGCGCCCAAGGGCTAGCGGGGGCCCTAGCCTACGAGCAGTACTTC
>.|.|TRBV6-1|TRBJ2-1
CASSGQGGSYNEQFF
TGTGCCAGCAGTGGACAGGGAGGATCCTACAATGAGCAGTTCTTC
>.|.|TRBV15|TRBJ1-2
CATSRASVPYGYTF
TGTGCCACCAGCAGAGCCTCAGTTCCCTATGGCTACACCTTC
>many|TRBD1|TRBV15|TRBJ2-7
CATSSARDRGIDEQYF
TGTGCCACCAGCAGTGCCCGGGACAGGGGGATAGACGAGCAGTACTTC
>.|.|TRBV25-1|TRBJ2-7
CASSDRQGSSEQYF
TGTGCCAGCAGTGATCGGCAGGGAAGTAGCGAGCAGTACTTC
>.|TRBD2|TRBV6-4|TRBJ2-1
CASSPELAGGHNEQFF
TGTGCCAGCAGTCCCGAACTAGCGGGAGGGCACAATGAGCAGTTCTTC
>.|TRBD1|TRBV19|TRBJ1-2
CASSTPVTGIYGYTF
TGTGCCAGTAGTACCCCCGTGACAGGGATCTATGGCTACACCTTC
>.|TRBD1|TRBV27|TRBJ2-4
CASSYGGTGTKNIQYF
TGTGCCAGCAGTTACGGGGGGACAGGGACCAAAAACATTCAGTACTTC
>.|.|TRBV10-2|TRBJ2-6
CASRKQDSGANVLTF
TGCGCCAGCAGGAAACAGGACTCTGGGGCCAACGTCCTGACTTTC
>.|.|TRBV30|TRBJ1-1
CAWSLSTEAFF
TGTGCCTGGAGTCTATCCACTGAAGCTTTCTTT
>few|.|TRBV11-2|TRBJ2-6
CASSTRTTRGANVLTF
TGTGCCAGCAGCACCCGTACGACCAGGGGGGCCAACGTCCTGACTTTC
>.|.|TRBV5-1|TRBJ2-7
CASSFGTGDNEQYF
TGCGCCAGCAGCTTTGGCACGGGGGACAACGAGCAGTACTTC
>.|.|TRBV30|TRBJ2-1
CAWSKTRGKGDEQFF
TGTGCCTGGAGTAAAACTAGGGGTAAGGGCGATGAGCAGTTCTTC
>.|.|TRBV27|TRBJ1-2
CASRNPLGGVGYGYTF
TGTGCCAGCAGAAATCCCCTAGGGGGGGTGGGGTATGGCTACACCTTC
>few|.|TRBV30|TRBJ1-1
CAWSDSTLNTEAFF
TGTGCCTGGAGTGACAGTACTCTTAACACTGAAGCTTTCTTT
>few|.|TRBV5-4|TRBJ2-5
CASSLGVTQYF
TGTGCCAGCAGCTTGGGCGTGACCCAGTACTTC
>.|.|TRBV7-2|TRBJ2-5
CASSPTRGTGTQYF
TGTGCCAGCAGCCCTACACGTGGGACGGGGACCCAGTACTTC
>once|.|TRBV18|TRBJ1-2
CASSLRNYGYTF
TGTGCCAGCTCACTCCGGAACTATGGCTACACCTTC
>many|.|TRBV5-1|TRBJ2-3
CASSPGPSTDTQYF
TGCGCCAGCAGCCCCGGACCCAGCACAGATACGCAGTATTTT
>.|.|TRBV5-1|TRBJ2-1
CASSLAVVGAVNEQFF
TGCGCCAGCAGCTTGGCCGTTGTGGGGGCCGTAAATGAGCAGTTCTTC
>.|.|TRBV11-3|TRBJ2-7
CASSLGNSNYEQYF
TGTGCCAGCAGCTTGGGTAACAGTAACTACGAGCAGTACTTC
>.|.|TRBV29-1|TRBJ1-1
CSARSVNTEAFF
TGCAGCGCTCGGAGTGTCAACACTGAAGCTTTCTTT
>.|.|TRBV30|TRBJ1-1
CAWQGPTEAFF
TGTGCCTGGCAGGGACCCACTGAAGCTTTCTTT
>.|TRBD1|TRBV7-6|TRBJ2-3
CASSLVGTGGPQSTQYF
TGTGCCAGCAGCTTAGTAGGGACAGGGGGTCCACAGAGTACGCAGTATTTT
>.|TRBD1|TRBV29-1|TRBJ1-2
CSVGVAGGNGYTF
TGCAGCGTTGGTGTTGCAGGGGGCAATGGCTACACCTTC
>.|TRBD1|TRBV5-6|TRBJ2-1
CASTLDRVPSEQFF
TGTGCCAGCACCCTCGACAGGGTCCCCTCGGAGCAGTTCTTC
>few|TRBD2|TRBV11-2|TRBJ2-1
CASTIASGGQGRAREQFF
TGTGCCAGCACCATTGCTAGCGGGGGCCAGGGCCGTGCTCGTGAGCAGTTCTTC
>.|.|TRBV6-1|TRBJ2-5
CASSEFGGETQYF
TGTGCCAGCAGTGAATTTGGCGGAGAGACCCAGTACTTC
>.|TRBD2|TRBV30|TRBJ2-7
CAWARGGSSYEQYF
TGTGCCTGGGCCCGGGGGGGTAGCAGCTACGAGCAGTACTTC
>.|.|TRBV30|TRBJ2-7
CAWTRSRYEQYF
TGTGCCTGGACCCGGTCGCGATACGAGCAGTACTTC
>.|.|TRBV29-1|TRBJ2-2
CSVDREWTGELFF
TGCAGCGTTGACAGAGAGTGGACCGGGGAGCTGTTTTTT
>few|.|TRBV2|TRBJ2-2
CASSEQKNTGELFF
TGTGCCAGCAGTGAACAGAAGAACACCGGGGAGCTGTTTTTT
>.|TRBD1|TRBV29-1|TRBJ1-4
CSASGQGAGEKLFF
TGCAGCGCTTCCGGACAGGGGGCAGGGGAAAAACTGTTTTTT